Presented here are 16 T cell receptor beta chains from one specimen sequenced in a study of blood T cell repertoires in COVID-19 (dated by TCRdb to about 2020). The method was the immunoSEQ multiplex PCR assay. As stored in TCRdb, this immuneACCESS dataset retains in-frame rearrangements with V and J assigned. A fraction of the clones does not appear; measured against another copy, unresolved V genes explain less than half of the discrepancy, and the remainder lacks a known reason. The sample includes fewer than 400,000 clones, with under 90% observed a single time. Together, the top ten hold 5.2% of the sample. Sequencing was carried out using PBMCs or T cells enriched from blood (not recorded which). The source is a man aged 60 to 69 who had recovered from COVID-19.

The chain joins TRBV3-1 (or the pseudogene TRBV3-2) to TRBJ1-2; tentatively, D is TRBD1 (6 bases). CDR1 and CDR2 (germline): LGHDT, YNNKEL (reference sequence). Between the trimmed V and J ends, which lost 3 bases and 3 bases, there was a span of 17 bases. The CDR3 is 16 residues long. CDR3 protein: CASSHPTSQGHYGYTF. For the CDR3, the DNA is TGTGCCAGCAGCCATCCCACTTCACAGGGCCACTATGGCTACACCTTC.

This clone was recorded a few times. This rearrangement joins TRBV4-3 to TRBJ2-5; 8 bases fit TRBD1. In germline, CDR1 is LGHNA, CDR2 YSLEER. The CDR3 consists of 14 residues. With V trimmed by 1 base and J by 4 bases, 2 bases remained unmatched. DNA for the CDR3: TGCGCCAGCAGCCAAGCAGGGGGCCTAGAGACCCAGTACTTC. The encoded protein is CASSQAGGLETQYF.

The rearrangement uses TRBV7-3 and TRBJ2-1, with a weak D call TRBD1 (6 bases). Trimming removed 5 bases from V and 9 bases from J, with 11 bases in between. Germline CDR1 reads SGHTA; CDR2 reads FQGTGA. This CDR3 has 12 residues. This CDR3 reads CASSPSGVEQFF. The DNA of the CDR3 is TGTGCCAGCAGCCCCTCAGGGGTTGAGCAGTTCTTC.

This clone was found a few times. The gene calls are TRBV24-1 and TRBJ1-6, with 12 bases matching TRBD1. CDR1 and CDR2 from the germline V gene are KGHDR and SFDVKD. The CDR3 contains 20 residues. Trimming removed 5 bases from V and 4 bases from J; junction bases left unmatched: 14. The CDR3, as DNA: TGTGCCACCAGTGGGGGGGTTTTCCGGGACAGGGGGCCTTATAATTCACCCCTCCACTTT. This sequence encodes CATSGGVFRDRGPYNSPLHF.

The gene calls are TRBV6-6 and TRBJ2-7, with 9 bases matching TRBD1. The germline CDR1 and CDR2 sequences are MNHNY and SVGAGI (reference sequence). Trimming took 6 bases from V and 6 from J; bases not matched to a gene: 12. The CDR3 loop spans 15 amino acids. The CDR3: CASRGVGQGLTEQYF. CDR3 nucleotide sequence: TGTGCCAGCAGAGGGGTGGGACAGGGCCTCACCGAGCAGTACTTC.

The V and J genes are TRBV9 and TRBJ1-3, with 9 bases lining up with TRBD1. CDR3 length equals 16 residues. With 4 bases clipped from V and 2 bases from J, the junction kept 7 bases outside the gene matches. The germline V gene encodes CDR1 SGDLS and CDR2 YYNGEE. CDR3 in DNA: TGTGCCAGCAGCATACAGGGGGCTGGAACTGGAAACACCATATATTTT. Its protein is CASSIQGAGTGNTIYF.

The chain is built from TRBV6-5 and TRBJ2-7, with 11 bases identical to TRBD1. Germline trimming cut 6 bases from V and 4 bases from J; bases unmatched to any gene: 5. Germline CDR1 MNHEY, CDR2 SVGAGI. The CDR3 runs 14 residues. DNA for the CDR3: TGTGCCAGCAGCCGCGGGGACAGGGGGTACGAGCAGTACTTC. Its translation: CASSRGDRGYEQYF.

V usage is TRBV14 and J usage is TRBJ1-2, with 7 bases that match TRBD1. V shed 2 bases and J 5 bases; nucleotides not matched to a gene: 8. The CDR3 runs to 15 residues. Germline CDR1 and CDR2: SGHDN and FVKESK. The CDR3 DNA sequence: TGTGCCAGCAGCCAATCCTTGGGACAGCTTTATGGCTACACCTTC. Protein: CASSQSLGQLYGYTF.

The CDR3 loop reads CASSELGPGGLQPQHF. The CDR3 nucleotides read TGCGCCAGCAGTGAATTAGGGCCAGGGGGCTTACAGCCCCAGCATTTT. The chain uses TRBV10-2 and TRBJ1-5; 8 bases are shared with TRBD1. Germline lookup yields CDR1 WSHSY and CDR2 SAAADI. The ends lost 3 bases at V and 7 bases at J; junction bases unmatched: 11. CDR3 length: 16 residues.

The rearrangement uses TRBV15 and TRBJ2-1, with 10 bases fitting TRBD2. The CDR3 length is 14 residues. The ends lost 1 base at V and 14 bases at J; junction bases unmatched: 8. Germline CDR1 LNHNV, CDR2 YYDKDF (reference sequence). CDR3 nucleotide sequence: TGTGCCACCAGCAGAGTTGAGCGGGAGGGGACGAAGTTCTTC. Translating it yields CATSRVEREGTKFF.

CDR3 loop: CASSVDNRAYNSPLHF. CDR3 DNA sequence: TGTGCCAGCAGCGTAGACAACAGGGCCTATAATTCACCCCTCCACTTT. The V gene is TRBV9, the J gene TRBJ1-6, with D perhaps TRBD1 (6 bases). Per the germline V gene, CDR1 is SGDLS and CDR2 is YYNGEE. The CDR3 length is 16 residues. V was cut by 0 bases and J by 2 bases, with 9 bases left in between. The variable domain in full, with the rest retrieved from reference TRBV9 and TRBJ1-6, is DSGVTQTPKHLITATGQRVTLRCSPRSGDLSVYWYQQSLDQGLQFLIQYYNGEERAKGNILERFSAQQFPDLHSELNLSSLELGDSALYFCASSVDNRAYNSPLHFGNGTRLTVT.

This CDR3 reads CASGLTPPGYTGELFF. The CDR3 DNA reads as TGTGCTAGTGGTTTGACACCCCCAGGCTACACCGGGGAGCTGTTTTTT. V usage is TRBV12-5 and J usage is TRBJ2-2; the D is unclear. The CDR3 totals 16 residues. Germline CDR1 is LGHNT and CDR2 is FRNRAP. Trimming left V 2 bases short and J 3 bases short, with 13 bases between.

The genes are TRBV20-1 and TRBJ2-1; D unresolved. Germline V gives CDR1 DFQATT, CDR2 SNEGSKA (reference sequence). V was cut by 3 bases and J by 7 bases, with 7 bases left in between. This CDR3 is 11 amino acids long. The CDR3 DNA sequence: TGCAGTGCTAGCCTTATGAATGAGCAGTTCTTC. It is translated as CSASLMNEQFF.

This clone was detected once. The chain links TRBV2 to TRBJ2-7, with TRBD2 identical over 8 bases. After removal of 6 bases from V and 6 bases from J, the junction contained 4 bases not matched to a gene. The CDR3 has 12 residues. Germline V gene lookup returns CDR1 SNHLY and CDR2 FYNNEI. The CDR3 region is CASRYGGGEQYF. CDR3 sequence (DNA): TGTGCCAGCAGGTACGGGGGGGGCGAGCAGTACTTC.

V usage is TRBV5-4 and J usage is TRBJ2-7, with a tentative D call TRBD2 (6 bases). V lost 4 bases and J lost 6, with 20 bases in between. The CDR3 spans 15 residues. Germline V lookup: CDR1 SGHNT, CDR2 YYREEE (reference sequence). CDR3 in DNA: TGTGCCAGCAGCCCGGACCTAGGAGGGGCCTTCGAGCAGTACTTC. As protein: CASSPDLGGAFEQYF.

This clone was counted a few times. The chain recombines TRBV12-3 or TRBV12-4 with TRBJ1-5; D ambiguous. V was cut by 3 bases and J by 6 bases, with 6 bases left in between. The CDR3 covers 12 residues. This CDR3 reads CASSFSTQPQHF. The CDR3 coding sequence is TGTGCCAGCAGTTTTAGTACTCAGCCCCAGCATTTT.